This paragraph reports one T cell receptor (beta chain). The CDR3 spans 16 residues. V was shortened by 1 base and J by 1 base, with 12 bases between the two germline ends. Germline V CDR1 and CDR2: SGHDT, YYEEEE. The record originates from a study of cytomegalovirus exposure and HLA in healthy donors. The method was immunoSEQ multiplex PCR; TCRdb's version includes in-frame clones alone and lacks a portion of them. The sample lists approximately 82,000 clones, just under 95% occurring once. The V gene is TRBV5-6, the J gene TRBJ1-3; D possibly corresponds to TRBD1 (6 bases). Sequencing used PBMCs. The sequence was obtained from a man aged 18 to 30 in good health and CMV-seronegative. The CDR3 sequence: CASSLRTVSSGNTIYF. CDR3 in DNA: TGTGCCAGCAGCTTGAGGACAGTCTCTTCTGGAAACACCATATATTTT.